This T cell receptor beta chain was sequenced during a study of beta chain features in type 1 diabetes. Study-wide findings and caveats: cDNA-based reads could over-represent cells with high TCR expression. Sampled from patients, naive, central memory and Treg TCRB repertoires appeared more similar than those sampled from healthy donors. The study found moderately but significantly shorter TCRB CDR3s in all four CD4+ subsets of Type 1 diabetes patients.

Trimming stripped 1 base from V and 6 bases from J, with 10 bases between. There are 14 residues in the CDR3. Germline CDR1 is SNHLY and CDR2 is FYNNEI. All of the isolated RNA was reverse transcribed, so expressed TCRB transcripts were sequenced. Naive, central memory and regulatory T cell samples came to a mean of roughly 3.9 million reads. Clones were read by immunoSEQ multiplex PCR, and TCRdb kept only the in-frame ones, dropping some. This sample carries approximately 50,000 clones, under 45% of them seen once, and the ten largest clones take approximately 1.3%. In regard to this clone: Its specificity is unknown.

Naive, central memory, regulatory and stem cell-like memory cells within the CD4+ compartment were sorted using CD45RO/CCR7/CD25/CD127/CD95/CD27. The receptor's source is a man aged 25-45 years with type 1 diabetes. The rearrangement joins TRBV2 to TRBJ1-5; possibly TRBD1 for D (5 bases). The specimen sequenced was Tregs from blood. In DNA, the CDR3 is TGTGCCAGCAGTGAAGGGGGCTCGGCTCAGCCCCAGCATTTT. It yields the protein CASSEGGSAQPQHF.